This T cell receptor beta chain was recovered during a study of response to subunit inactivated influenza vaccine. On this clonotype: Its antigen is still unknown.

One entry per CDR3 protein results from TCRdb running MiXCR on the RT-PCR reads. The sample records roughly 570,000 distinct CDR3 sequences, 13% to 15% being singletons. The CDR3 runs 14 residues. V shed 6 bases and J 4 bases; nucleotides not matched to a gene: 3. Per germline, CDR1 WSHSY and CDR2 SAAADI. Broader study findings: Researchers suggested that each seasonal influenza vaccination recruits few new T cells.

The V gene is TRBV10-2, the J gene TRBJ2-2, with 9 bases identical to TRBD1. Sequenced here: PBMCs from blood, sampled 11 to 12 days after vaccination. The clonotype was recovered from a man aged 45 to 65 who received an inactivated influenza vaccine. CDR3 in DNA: TGCGCCAGCAGGCGGGACAGGGTCACCGGGGAGCTGTTTTTT. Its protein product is CASRRDRVTGELFF.